This T cell receptor beta chain was identified in a study of cytomegalovirus exposure and HLA in healthy donors (dated by TCRdb to the late 2010s). At the level of the whole study: An earlier analysis of roughly 570 of the donors reported approximately 280 Gb of sequence data and around 100 million unique TCR beta sequences obtained from some 200 million T cells. Roughly 5 DR-DQ haplotypes were treated as single units for association and clustering because of strong linkage in the cohort. The study used immunosequencing to profile the T cell repertoires of 666 subjects and linked those repertoires to cytomegalovirus serostatus. An early release covering about 600 HLA-typed donors comprised about 290 gigabases of sequencing data and approximately 85 million unique TCR sequences. An earlier analysis of 450 to 750 of the donors used high-throughput TCR beta sequencing to judge whether each TCR beta V gene segment behaved as functional or pseudogenic. Every repertoire in the discovery cohort had been generated on one and the same sequencing platform. Donor age, sex, ethnicity and CMV serostatus were compiled alongside the repertoire data. The genetic ancestry cluster associated with self-reported Caucasian donors included 81% of the roughly 360 genotyped donors. The later analysis used no new phenotypic data to find candidate immune exposures, relying instead on TCR beta sequences and their occurrence across donors. Typing coverage varied by locus: roughly 629-640 donors for A, B, C, DRB1 and DQB1; roughly 510 for DQA1; more than 600 for DPA1; fewer than 480 for DPB1. Besides the first cohort of around 700 subjects, a separate validation cohort made up of 120 or so different subjects was used. The study combined high-throughput TCR immunosequencing, statistical association of individual TCRs with disease status, and machine learning to predict cytomegalovirus infection status. In a later genetic analysis, genome-wide SNP genotypes for about 55% of the roughly 700 donors were used, and that subset was treated as a discovery cohort. Across some 400 genotyped donors of the cohort, an average of approximately 240,000 unique TCR beta nucleotide sequences per donor were sequenced, and roughly a sixth of those sequences were non-productive. The aim of the study was to test whether cataloging public T cell receptors could identify signatures of past pathogen exposure. Class I and class II HLA loci were covered by the typing at four-digit resolution. A later analysis re-analyzed previously published TCR beta repertoires from 650 to 800 donors and added high-resolution HLA genotyping to study TCR occurrence patterns. The paper's findings and limits, for the study overall: It was suggested by the authors that the approach could potentially be generalized to other disease states and immunological phenotypes. According to a later analysis, TCR association rates differed among HLA loci, with DRB1 alleles showing the most associated TCRs and HLA-C alleles showing the fewest. V-gene and J-gene trimming of TCR beta chains was associated with a missense DCLRE1C variant in a later genetic analysis, and the association was replicated in an independent cohort. According to a later analysis, most CMV-associated TCR beta chains appeared to be HLA-restricted, and the HLA associations seemed to be driven largely by CMV exposure. Sequencing depth was assumed to be roughly uniform across donors in the presence/absence analyses, though that assumption may not hold. A later analysis found that HLA-associated TCR beta chains were more clonally expanded and had lower generation probabilities than equally common non-associated chains. The earlier analysis of approximately 590 of the donors excluded 15 to 20 rarely observed V segments, including chromosome 9 orphons, because counts were too low. Compared with the approximately 600-donor mean, donors in an Asian-associated ancestry cluster had fewer N-insertions in productive TCRs, according to a later genetic analysis. In an earlier analysis of several hundred of the donors, most TCR beta V segments were observed in productive rearrangements about 87% or about 30% of the time, broadly matching IMGT annotations. Most TCR sequences were observed very rarely across donors, whereas some public TCRs were present in many individuals. In a later analysis, several top co-occurrence clusters were reported to appear linked to parvovirus B19, influenza, CMV and Epstein-Barr virus. The cohort was sequenced for TCR beta chains only, and without alpha or paired-chain data the features that could be detected were limited. The 87-base-pair reads could not distinguish some IMGT-functional V segments, including TRBV6-2 and TRBV6-3, so those segments were excluded. Immune exposure information for the cohort was limited to CMV serostatus. A later analysis associated 16,951 TCR beta sequences with specific HLA alleles at a false discovery rate of 0.05. When HLA alleles, especially DR and DQ, strongly co-occurred, TCR associations were difficult to assign to individual alleles. A further reported finding was that TCR beta sequences accurately predicted the HLA-A and HLA-B alleles for most subjects in the first cohort. HLA typing was unavailable for some donors at each locus, so association tests used only the typed subset. In the study, 150 to 200 TCR beta chains were listed as associated with cytomegalovirus. In vitro tests confirmed that a few of the cytomegalovirus-associated TCR beta chains recognize cytomegalovirus antigens. Cytomegalovirus status was reported to be diagnosed by the classifier with high specificity and sensitivity in both the original and validation cohorts. Correlated functional status among segregating V segments might reflect linkage disequilibrium, but an unknown experimental factor could not be ruled out. A cluster of highly shared sequence variants was judged likely to represent a technical artifact of the sequencing pipeline.

The cohort comprised more than 550 healthy bone marrow donors. All cohort members were sampled while nominally healthy, although unrecorded immune exposures were likely present. The donor tested CMV seropositive and was one of the 289 seropositive cohort members. Each donor provided a peripheral blood sample, and peripheral blood mononuclear cells were used for TCR beta sequencing. Genomic DNA was extracted from the blood cell samples with the Qiagen DNeasy Blood Extraction Kit. Comment on this clone: It lacks a known antigen. It has no much larger one-base neighbor in the sample; base qualities were not kept.

The CDR3 covers 17 residues, taking in both the cysteine and the phenylalanine. CDR3 DNA only is kept here, 51 bases in frame from base 1. Germline trimming amounts to 6 bases on V and 0 bases on J, with 12 as the count of junction bases outside the gene matches. In the germline V gene, CDR1 corresponds to SNHLY and CDR2 to FYNNEI. Library preparation was by the immunoSEQ multiplex PCR assay. The multiplex PCR relied on a mix of 60 forward primers for TCR Vbeta segments and 13 reverse primers for TCR Jbeta segments. The CDR3 region of rearranged TCR beta genes was amplified from genomic DNA by a multiplex PCR assay. The Illumina HiSeq System was used to sequence the amplified TCR beta libraries as 87-base-pair reads. The authors' pipeline ran thus. A later analysis counted about 82 million unique TCR beta chains across the 550 to 750 repertoires, and 10 million to 11 million of these chains were shared by at least two donors. Raw reads were error-corrected and collapsed into unique sequences with a nearest-neighbor algorithm that merged closely related sequences to remove PCR and sequencing errors. To assign V, D and J gene segments, CDR3 sequences were aligned to IMGT reference sequences. For a sequence to be retained, at least a six-nucleotide match to both a V gene segment and a J gene segment was required. Rearrangements were called productive when the CDR3 lacked stop codons and stayed in frame with V and J; all others were non-productive. CDR3 was defined by IMGT convention, running from the second conserved V-encoded cysteine to the conserved J-encoded phenylalanine. Sequences without an unambiguous match to a single V gene segment were excluded from the earlier analysis of a few hundred of the donors. An earlier analysis of approximately 590 of the donors classified V segments as functional when productive rearrangements were above 56.7% and as segregating when the standard deviation between donors was above 5%. A statistical classification framework was built for diagnosing cytomegalovirus status from the catalog of TCR beta chain sequences. A later analysis assigned V and J genes by comparing TCR nucleotide sequences with IMGT/GENE-DB human TR gene sequences. Using the TCRdist pipeline, a later analysis assigned CDR3 sequences along with most-parsimonious VDJ recombination scenarios. In a later analysis, every TCR beta chain was defined by the combination of its CDR3 amino acid sequence and its V-gene family, and reads without a unique V-gene family were dropped. A later analysis removed several hundred highly shared, low-generation-probability nucleotide sequences to deal with suspected cross-contamination and a sequencing artifact. In a later analysis, a clonal expansion index for each public chain was calculated from normalized within-repertoire ranks of inferred template counts. In a later analysis, generation probabilities were computed with a VDJ recombination model fitted to out-of-frame rearrangements, and the resulting probabilities were checked against IGoR. In a later analysis, hypergeometric tests were used to score TCR-TCR, TCR-HLA and TCR-CMV co-occurrence, with a repertoire-size bias correction applied to TCR pairs. A later analysis estimated false discovery rates by permuting HLA or CMV assignments 20 times. A later analysis grouped co-occurring TCRs with DBSCAN, adding TCRdist sequence similarity when clustering within HLA-allele-positive subsets. Co-occurrence clustering excluded repertoires with fewer than 30,000 or more than 120,000 public chains, plus five with anomalous nucleotide sharing. Imported from immuneACCESS, the table was reduced by TCRdb to in-frame sequences with V and J called. These copies leave out some clones; in studies compared against another copy, an unresolved V gene accounts for under half, and the cause of the remainder is not known. V and J calls and clone size are given by that table; D and trimming were obtained from the DNA. The sample table lists approximately 88,000 clones, roughly 80% of them with a count of one. Together, the top ten hold around 7.3% of the sample.

This clonotype originated in a man aged 45-65 years in good health and CMV-seropositive. The sequenced sample consisted of PBMCs. The chain couples TRBV2 to TRBJ2-3, and 7 junctional nucleotides match TRBD2. CDR3 protein: CASRGFLSGVSTDTQYF. The DNA sequence is given as TGTGCCAGCAGGGGGTTTTTGAGCGGGGTTAGCACAGATACGCAGTATTTT.